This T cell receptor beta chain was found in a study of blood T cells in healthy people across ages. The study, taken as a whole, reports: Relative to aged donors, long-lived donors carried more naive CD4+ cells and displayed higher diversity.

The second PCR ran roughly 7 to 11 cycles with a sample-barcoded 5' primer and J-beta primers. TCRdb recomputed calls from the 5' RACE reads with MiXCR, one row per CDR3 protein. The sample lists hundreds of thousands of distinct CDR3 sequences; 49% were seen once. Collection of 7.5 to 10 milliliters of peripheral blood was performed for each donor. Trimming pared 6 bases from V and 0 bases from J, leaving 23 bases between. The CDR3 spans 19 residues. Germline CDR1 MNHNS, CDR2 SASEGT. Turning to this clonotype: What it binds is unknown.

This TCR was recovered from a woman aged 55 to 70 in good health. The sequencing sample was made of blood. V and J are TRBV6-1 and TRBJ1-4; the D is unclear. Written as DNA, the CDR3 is TGTGCCAGCAGCCCGTCGGGCAGTTTACGCCTTGCAACTAATGAAAAACTGTTTTTT. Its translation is CASSPSGSLRLATNEKLFF.